A selection of T cell receptor beta chains follows, all from one sample in a study of T cell responses to AZD1222 COVID-19 vaccine. The repertoire was sequenced with immunoSEQ multiplex PCR; TCRdb's copy has only in-frame clones and lacks some. In the table there are under 150,000 clones, 80% to 90% of which are singletons. The specimen comprised peripheral blood, sampled 28 days after the second AZD1222 dose. Every receptor here comes from an adult who received the AZD1222 COVID-19 vaccine. Both conserved end residues are part of each CDR3. A D gene is named only where the DNA matches it firmly. Clone size is shown for a subset of rows, as once, few, many or a class of expanded clone.

D: -; size: -; J: TRBJ1-1; V: TRBV7-9; CDR3: CASSRSGLNLGNTEAFF; DNA: TGTGCCAGCAGCCGGAGCGGTCTGAACCTAGGGAACACTGAAGCTTTCTTT
D: -; size: -; J: TRBJ2-5; V: TRBV5-6; CDR3: CASSLLGAFQETQYF; DNA: TGTGCCAGCAGCTTGCTAGGAGCATTCCAAGAGACCCAGTACTTC
D: TRBD1; size: -; J: TRBJ2-3; V: TRBV11-3; CDR3: CASSNRDRPTDTQYF; DNA: TGTGCCAGCAGCAACCGGGACAGGCCCACAGATACGCAGTATTTT
D: TRBD2; size: -; J: TRBJ2-1; V: TRBV19; CDR3: CASSDRIRLAGARNEQFF; DNA: TGTGCCAGTAGTGACCGCATCCGCCTAGCGGGAGCAAGAAATGAGCAGTTCTTC
D: TRBD1; size: -; J: TRBJ1-1; V: TRBV6-6; CDR3: CASSNQGANTEAFF; DNA: TGTGCCAGCAGTAACCAGGGGGCGAACACTGAAGCTTTCTTT
D: -; size: -; J: TRBJ2-2; V: TRBV7-2; CDR3: CASSLGTPFPGELFF; DNA: TGTGCCAGCAGCCTCGGGACACCCTTCCCCGGGGAGCTGTTTTTT
D: -; size: -; J: TRBJ1-1; V: TRBV11-2; CDR3: CASSPASWTEAFF; DNA: TGTGCCAGCAGCCCCGCGAGCTGGACTGAAGCTTTCTTT
D: TRBD1; size: -; J: TRBJ1-2; V: TRBV12-3/TRBV12-4; CDR3: CASRPDRASSYTF; DNA: TGTGCCAGCAGGCCCGACAGGGCCTCTAGCTACACCTTC
D: -; size: -; J: TRBJ2-1; V: TRBV5-5; CDR3: CASSLEAPPQHPYNEQFF; DNA: TGTGCCAGCAGCTTGGAGGCCCCCCCCCAGCACCCGTACAATGAGCAGTTCTTC
D: TRBD2; size: -; J: TRBJ2-3; V: TRBV19; CDR3: CASMTSGTLEADTQYF; DNA: TGTGCCAGTATGACTAGCGGGACTCTCGAAGCAGATACGCAGTATTTT
D: -; size: -; J: TRBJ2-3; V: TRBV5-1; CDR3: CASSLGKAGDTQYF; DNA: TGCGCCAGCAGCTTGGGTAAAGCGGGAGATACGCAGTATTTT
D: TRBD1; size: once; J: TRBJ1-1; V: TRBV2; CDR3: CASRVTGANTEAFF; DNA: TGTGCCAGCAGGGTCACAGGGGCCAACACTGAAGCTTTCTTT
D: -; size: -; J: TRBJ1-2; V: TRBV4-2; CDR3: CASSQGQRNGYTF; DNA: TGTGCCAGCAGCCAAGGACAGCGAAATGGCTACACCTTC
D: -; size: -; J: TRBJ2-1; V: TRBV6-6; CDR3: CASSSGRGSVQFF; DNA: TGTGCCAGCAGCTCAGGGCGGGGATCAGTGCAGTTCTTC
D: -; size: -; J: TRBJ1-1; V: TRBV30; CDR3: CAWSRGGGAMNTEAFF; DNA: TGTGCCTGGAGTAGAGGGGGAGGCGCAATGAACACTGAAGCTTTCTTT
D: -; size: -; J: TRBJ1-5; V: TRBV6-1; CDR3: CASSEAGVSNQPQHF; DNA: TGTGCCAGCAGTGAGGCAGGGGTTTCCAATCAGCCCCAGCATTTT